This T cell receptor (beta chain) emerged from a study of chemoradiotherapy in HPV16-positive cancers. Study-level background: Candidate HPV-specific T-cell clones and common TCR motifs came from functional assays in a couple of HPV16-positive patients. Findings and limits, study-wide: Non-HPV-specific T cells did not expand in tumors during treatment, whereas candidate HPV-specific clones and E7-related motifs did. HPV-responsive T-cell expansion during chemoradiotherapy was linked to improved recurrence-free survival in HPV16-positive patients.

Comment on this clone: What it recognizes is unknown.

Here immunoSEQ multiplex PCR was the method, and the copy in TCRdb shows in-frame clones only, minus some. The sample consists of roughly 8,300 clones, about 68% of them appearing once. Germline-derived CDR1 and CDR2 are SGHKS and YYEKEE (reference sequence). The ends were cut back, 0 bases at V and 6 bases at J, with 12 bases in the middle. The CDR3 covers 14 residues. The material sequenced was tumor tissue, taken from a patient who underwent chemoradiotherapy. The chain couples TRBV5-5 to TRBJ2-5; D is unresolved. This sequence was found in a human donor with HPV-associated anogenital cancer. CDR3 loop: CASSLGLAWQTQYF. CDR3 DNA sequence: TGTGCCAGCAGCTTGGGTTTGGCCTGGCAGACCCAGTACTTC. The whole variable domain, filled in from reference TRBV5-5 and TRBJ2-5, reads DAGVTQSPTHLIKTRGQQVTLRCSPISGHKSVSWYQQVLGQGPQFIFQYYEKEERGRGNFPDRFSARQFPNYSSELNVNALLLGDSALYLCASSLGLAWQTQYFGPGTRLLVL.